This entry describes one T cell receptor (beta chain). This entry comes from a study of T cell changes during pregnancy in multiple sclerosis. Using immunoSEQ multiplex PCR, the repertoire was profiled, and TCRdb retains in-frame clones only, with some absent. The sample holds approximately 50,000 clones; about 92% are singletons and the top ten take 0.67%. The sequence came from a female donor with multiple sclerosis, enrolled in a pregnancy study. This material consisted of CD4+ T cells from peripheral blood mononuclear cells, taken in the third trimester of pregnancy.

CDR3 loop: CASTPGPGNTIYF. The CDR3, as DNA: TGTGCCAGCACCCCAGGCCCTGGAAACACCATATATTTT. The J gene is TRBJ1-3, the V gene TRBV25-1; D call uncertain. From germline, CDR1 is MGHDK and CDR2 SYGVNS. Trimming removed 7 bases from V and 2 bases from J, with 9 bases in between. The length of the CDR3 is 13 residues.